This T cell receptor beta chain was captured in a study of T cell changes during pregnancy in multiple sclerosis. Germline V lookup: CDR1 MNHEY, CDR2 SMNVEV (reference sequence). This CDR3 is 14 amino acids long. V trimming: 8 bases; J trimming: 4 bases; junction bases outside the gene matches: 8. The repertoire was sequenced with immunoSEQ multiplex PCR; TCRdb's copy has only in-frame clones and lacks some. The repertoire holds nearly 110,000 clones, with around 93% as singletons. The chain couples TRBV27 to TRBJ1-5, with 7 bases aligning to TRBD1. This TCR derives from a female donor in good health, enrolled as a control in a pregnancy study. The material was peripheral blood, obtained in the third trimester of pregnancy. In nucleotides, the CDR3 is TGTGCCAGCCAGCAGGGGGTAGGAAATCAGCCCCAGCATTTT. Translating it yields CASQQGVGNQPQHF.